Presented here are 10 T cell receptor beta chains from one specimen sequenced in a study of OX40 agonist ivuxolimab in advanced cancers. The assay was immunoSEQ multiplex PCR, and TCRdb's table has in-frame clones only and misses some. The sample has 90,000 to 120,000 clones, 90% seen once; the top ten hold more than 0.25%. The sample here was CD4+ or CD8+ T cells sorted from blood, taken in a trial of the OX40 agonist ivuxolimab. The receptor set was obtained from an adult with an advanced solid tumor such as melanoma, head and neck, liver or kidney cancer.

This rearrangement joins TRBV6-5 to TRBJ1-1; D unclear. V was trimmed by 7 bases and J by 4 bases, leaving 13 bases between them. The CDR3 is 13 residues long. Germline lookup yields CDR1 MNHEY and CDR2 SVGAGI. This CDR3 is CASTKTSGTEAFF. CDR3 sequence (DNA): TGTGCCAGCACCAAGACCTCGGGCACTGAAGCTTTCTTT.

This CDR3 is CASTRPGQLTDTQYF. CDR3 nucleotide sequence: TGTGCCAGTACCCGTCCGGGACAGCTCACAGATACGCAGTATTTT. The chain joins TRBV19 to TRBJ2-3; 7 bases are a match to TRBD1. Germline V gene data show CDR1 as LNHDA and CDR2 as SQIVND (reference sequence). The CDR3 length is 15 residues. V lost 7 bases to trimming and J lost 2 bases; unmatched junction nucleotides: 9.

This CDR3 reads CASRLGTINQPQHF. CDR3 in DNA: TGTGCCAGCAGACTCGGGACAATAAATCAGCCCCAGCATTTT. The chain is built from TRBV2 and TRBJ1-5; perhaps TRBD1 as D (6 bases). This CDR3 comprises 14 residues. The germline gives CDR1 SNHLY, CDR2 FYNNEI. V lost 6 bases, J lost 4 bases, and 13 bases lay in between. The full variable domain, completed using reference TRBV2 and TRBJ1-5, is EPEVTQTPSHQVTQMGQEVILRCVPISNHLYFYWYRQILGQKVEFLVSFYNNEISEKSEIFDDQFSVERPDGSNFTLKIRSTKLEDSAMYFCASRLGTINQPQHFGDGTRLSIL.

The chain is built from TRBV7-9 and TRBJ2-3; possibly TRBD1 for D (7 bases). Per germline, CDR1 SEHNR and CDR2 FQNEAQ (reference sequence). The CDR3 sequence is 16 residues long. With 5 bases removed from V and 2 bases from J, the gap between germline ends came to 17 bases. In DNA, the CDR3 is TGTGCCAGCAGCCCCGAGGGGGGACAGATCACAGATACGCAGTATTTT. Translation: CASSPEGGQITDTQYF.

The rearrangement uses TRBV7-9 and TRBJ2-7; TRBD1 matches 10 bases. CDR3 length: 15 residues. Germline assignment: CDR1 SEHNR and CDR2 FQNEAQ (reference sequence). J gave up 4 bases and V 7 bases, and 10 bases lay outside the gene matches. CDR3: CASTLSPGQGYEQYF. The CDR3 coding sequence is TGTGCCAGCACCCTATCACCGGGACAGGGGTACGAGCAGTACTTC.

This clone was seen just once. This chain connects TRBV28 to TRBJ1-2; the match to TRBD1 covers 7 bases. The CDR3 totals 13 residues. J was trimmed by 8 bases and V by 7 bases; bases with no gene match: 10. Germline values: CDR1 MDHEN, CDR2 SYDVKM. CDR3 in DNA: TGTGCCAGCACCTCTTTACAGGGGCTCGGCTACACCTTC. It translates to CASTSLQGLGYTF.

The V and J genes are TRBV4-1 and TRBJ2-3; D is uncertain. Germline CDR1 is MGHRA and CDR2 is YSYEKL. The V end lost 0 bases, the J end lost 0 bases, and 7 bases lay between the germline ends. The CDR3 is made up of 15 amino acids. CDR3 sequence reads: CASSQERTSTDTQYF. The CDR3 DNA reads as TGCGCCAGCAGCCAAGAGCGCACAAGCACAGATACGCAGTATTTT.

V and J are TRBV11-3 and TRBJ2-2; 9 bases are a match to TRBD1. Germline CDR1 reads SGHNT; CDR2 reads YENEEA. With V trimmed by 5 bases and J by 6 bases, 7 bases remained unmatched. The CDR3 totals 15 residues. CDR3 sequence (DNA): TGTGCCAGCAGCACGGACAGGGGAAGGTCCGGGGAGCTGTTTTTT. Residues: CASSTDRGRSGELFF.

The chain uses TRBV5-1 and TRBJ1-1; 7 bases are a match to TRBD1. The CDR3 totals 16 residues. The junction had 9 bases not matched to a gene; V was cut back by 4 bases and J by 0 bases. Germline V gene sequence: CDR1 SGHRS, CDR2 YFSETQ. The DNA of the CDR3 is TGCGCCAGCAGCCGAGGGACAGCTAACATGAACACTGAAGCTTTCTTT. This codes for CASSRGTANMNTEAFF.

This chain links TRBV19 with TRBJ1-2; D is unresolved. V shed 2 bases and J shed 5 bases, with 15 bases lying between them. CDR1 LNHDA and CDR2 SQIVND come from the germline V gene (reference sequence). This CDR3 has 15 residues. The CDR3 nucleotides are TGTGCCAGTAGTATAATCGCAGGCGTTCGGTATGGCTACACCTTC. Translating it yields CASSIIAGVRYGYTF.